This section outlines one T cell receptor (beta chain) sequence together with its context. The data are from a study of spatial heterogeneity in lung cancer. Study as a whole: The average appearance count of each unique TCR and UMI combination in raw reads was more than ten.

This sample's time point: sample taken at primary tumor resection. Unsorted tumor, nontumor lung tissue or cryopreserved PBMC supplied the whole RNA. Trimming cost V 6 bases and J 4 bases, with 24 bases left between them. Per germline, CDR1 MNHNS and CDR2 SASEGT. The CDR3 totals 17 residues. TCRdb independently ran MiXCR on the 5' RACE reads; one entry per CDR3 protein. The sample has tens of thousands of distinct CDR3 sequences; roughly 5.6% are singletons. The rearrangement joins TRBV6-1 to TRBJ1-1; TRBD1 is a possible D gene (5 bases). Sample: PBMCs, taken at surgery. This sequence originates from a female donor with early-stage non-small cell lung cancer. The CDR3 nucleotides read TGTGCCAGCAGCCCAGCCCGAGACAGACTCTCTGGCACTGAAGCTTTCTTT. Protein sequence: CASSPARDRLSGTEAFF.